Listed here are 29 T cell receptor beta chains from one sample, sequenced in a study of CD8 T cells in Susac syndrome. RNA amounts of roughly 0.5 to 1 ug underwent reverse transcription with random hexamers. Via MiXCR, TCRdb re-called the immunoSEQ multiplex PCR reads, giving one row per CDR3 protein. The profile shows 150,000 to 200,000 distinct CDR3 sequences, roughly 93% of them singletons. Sequencing used CD4+ T cells from PBMCs. These TCRs come from a human donor in good health.

The V call is TRBV6-5, the J call TRBJ1-6; unclear D gene. The CDR3 runs 12 residues. V gave up 6 bases and J gave up 9 bases, with 9 bases separating them. Germline lookup yields CDR1 MNHEY and CDR2 SVGAGI. The chain's CDR3 is CASRGLGSPLHF. CDR3 in DNA: TGTGCCAGCAGGGGTCTGGGTTCACCCCTCCACTTT.

The chain couples TRBV30 to TRBJ1-5; possibly TRBD1 for D (5 bases). V lost 2 bases and J 6 bases, leaving 11 bases between the germline ends. CDR3 length: 13 residues. In germline, CDR1 is GTSNPN, CDR2 SVGIG (reference sequence). CDR3 amino acids: CAWSRGGGQPQHF. CDR3 coding DNA: TGTGCCTGGAGTCGGGGGGGAGGTCAGCCCCAGCATTTT.

The chain combines TRBV6-5 with TRBJ2-7, with 10 bases matching TRBD1. The ends lost 0 bases at V and 9 bases at J; junction bases unmatched: 8. This CDR3 is built from 15 residues. From germline, CDR1 is MNHEY and CDR2 SVGAGI. The CDR3 nucleotides are TGTGCCAGCAGTTACTCAGGGACAGGGGTGCTCTCGCAGTACTTC. It specifies CASSYSGTGVLSQYF.

The genes are TRBV4-1 and TRBJ1-2; D may be TRBD1 (6 bases). This CDR3 is built from 14 residues. Trimming pared 1 base from V and 3 bases from J, leaving 9 bases between. Per the germline V gene, CDR1 is MGHRA and CDR2 is YSYEKL. CDR3 in DNA: TGCGCCAGCAGCCAAGCCACAGGGCACTATGGCTACACCTTC. As protein: CASSQATGHYGYTF.

The J gene is TRBJ1-5, the V gene TRBV6-6; D not resolved. The CDR3 consists of 14 residues. From germline, CDR1 is MNHNY and CDR2 SVGAGI (reference sequence). Trimming pared 5 bases from V and 3 bases from J, leaving 11 bases between. The CDR3 nucleotides read TGTGCCAGCAGTCTAGACCGAAACAATCAGCCCCAGCATTTT. Translated, it gives CASSLDRNNQPQHF.

The chain recombines TRBV20-1 with TRBJ1-2, with D hard to call. The CDR3 extends over 11 amino acids. Germline assignment: CDR1 DFQATT and CDR2 SNEGSKA (reference sequence). Trimming removed 3 bases at V and 5 bases at J, with 7 bases between. CDR3 region: CSARRAYGYTF. The CDR3 nucleotides read TGCAGTGCTAGGAGGGCGTATGGCTACACCTTC.

V gene TRBV9 combines with J gene TRBJ1-1; no clear D. The V end lost 1 base, the J end lost 1 base, and 8 bases lay between the germline ends. CDR3 size: 14 residues. Looked up from germline, CDR1 is SGDLS and CDR2 is YYNGEE. CDR3 sequence (DNA): TGTGCCAGCAGCGTACTTGGCTCGAACACTGAAGCTTTCTTT. This sequence encodes CASSVLGSNTEAFF.

The chain uses TRBV12-3 or TRBV12-4 and TRBJ2-5, with D possibly being TRBD1 or TRBD2 (6 bases each). The CDR3 length is 14 residues. V lost 4 bases, J lost 5 bases, and 14 bases lay in between. CDR3 amino acids: CASSSTGARETQYF. The CDR3 nucleotides are TGTGCCAGCAGTTCCACGGGGGCACGCGAGACCCAGTACTTC.

The chain carries TRBV3-1 and TRBJ1-3; D unresolved. V was shortened by 1 base and J by 4 bases, with 5 bases between the two germline ends. The germline CDR1 and CDR2 sequences are LGHDT and YNNKEL (reference sequence). The CDR3 totals 13 residues. CDR3: CASSQVQGNTIYF. The CDR3 coding sequence is TGTGCCAGCAGCCAAGTTCAAGGAAACACCATATATTTT.

The chain combines TRBV20-1 with TRBJ2-1; 8 bases line up with TRBD2. V dropped 6 bases and J dropped 4; count of bases not matched to a gene: 11. The CDR3 is 15 residues long. CDR1 is DFQATT and CDR2 is SNEGSKA in the germline V gene (reference sequence). CDR3 sequence reads: CSALARGGRYNEQFF. CDR3 in DNA: TGCAGTGCCCTGGCCCGGGGGGGCAGATACAATGAGCAGTTCTTC.

The CDR3 nucleotides are TGTGCCAGCGGACTAGCGGGGGGGACAGATACGCAGTATTTT. Protein sequence: CASGLAGGTDTQYF. The chain employs TRBV6-4 and TRBJ2-3, with 15 bases that match TRBD2. The length of the CDR3 is 14 residues. With 8 bases clipped from V and 3 bases from J, the junction kept 0 bases outside the gene matches. Germline CDR1 and CDR2: MRHNA and SNTAGT.

This rearrangement joins TRBV5-4 to TRBJ2-2; D is perhaps TRBD1 (6 bases). The CDR3 spans 16 residues. The germline gives CDR1 SGHNT, CDR2 YYREEE (reference sequence). V gave up 3 bases and J gave up 0 bases, with 12 bases separating them. CDR3 loop: CASSSQGSANTGELFF. The CDR3 bases are TGTGCCAGCAGCTCACAGGGATCCGCGAACACCGGGGAGCTGTTTTTT.

This sequence joins TRBV18 and TRBJ2-5, with D perhaps assigned TRBD1 or TRBD2 (5 bases each). V dropped 2 bases and J dropped 2 bases, with 12 bases sitting between them. Germline values: CDR1 KGHSH, CDR2 LQKENI. The CDR3 covers 15 residues. As DNA, the CDR3 is TGTGCCAGCTCACCAAGGACGGGGCGGCAAGAGACCCAGTACTTC. Amino acids: CASSPRTGRQETQYF.

The V and J genes are TRBV2 and TRBJ1-1, with D hard to call. Per germline, CDR1 SNHLY and CDR2 FYNNEI. With 6 bases removed from V and 3 bases from J, the gap between germline ends came to 11 bases. This CDR3 has 13 amino acids. In nucleotides, the CDR3 is TGTGCCAGCAGGGCAAGGTGGGACACTGAAGCTTTCTTT. The encoded protein is CASRARWDTEAFF.

CDR3 sequence: CASSQVGVAARSNEQFF. In DNA form, the CDR3 reads TGTGCCAGCAGCCAAGTGGGGGTAGCGGCCCGCTCGAATGAGCAGTTCTTC. The V gene is TRBV3-1, the J gene TRBJ2-1; possibly TRBD2 for D (6 bases). Germline values: CDR1 LGHDT, CDR2 YNNKEL (reference sequence). Trimming took 1 base from V and 7 from J, leaving 20 bases between them. The CDR3 consists of 17 residues.

The J gene is TRBJ2-2, the V gene TRBV11-1; no firm D call. This CDR3 region has 14 residues. Germline V gene lookup returns CDR1 SGHAT and CDR2 FQDESV (reference sequence). V shed 5 bases and J shed 1 base, with 8 bases lying between them. CDR3 in amino acids: CASSTNLNTGELFF. CDR3 sequence (DNA): TGTGCCAGCAGCACCAATCTGAACACCGGGGAGCTGTTTTTT.

This clonotype appeared a single time. V usage is TRBV3-1 and J usage is TRBJ2-1, with D possibly being TRBD1 or TRBD2 (6 bases each). This CDR3 has 12 residues. From germline, CDR1 is LGHDT and CDR2 YNNKEL (reference sequence). V lost 6 bases to trimming and J lost 15 bases, with 18 bases between them. The CDR3 here is CASSPEGGWWFF. Written as DNA, the CDR3 is TGTGCCAGCAGTCCGGAGGGGGGTTGGTGGTTCTTC.

The chain has TRBV5-1 and TRBJ2-2; possibly TRBD1 for D (6 bases). The CDR3 sequence is 13 residues long. CDR1 SGHRS and CDR2 YFSETQ come from the germline V gene. Between the trimmed V and J ends, which lost 5 bases and 3 bases, there was a span of 8 bases. Here the CDR3 DNA reads TGCGCCAGCAGGCGACAGGACACCGGGGAGCTGTTTTTT. Translating gives CASRRQDTGELFF.

The CDR3, as DNA: TGCAGTGCTATCAATGCAGGGGGCTCAACTAATGAAAAACTGTTTTTT. Protein sequence: CSAINAGGSTNEKLFF. The chain is built from TRBV20-1 and TRBJ1-4, with 8 bases aligning to TRBD1. Germline values: CDR1 DFQATT, CDR2 SNEGSKA (reference sequence). Unmatched junction bases numbered 7, after V lost 4 bases and J lost 0 bases. CDR3 size: 16 residues.

In this sample, this clonotype turned up once. This rearrangement joins TRBV12-3 or TRBV12-4 to TRBJ2-5; a weak D match, TRBD2 (5 bases). This CDR3 is built from 14 residues. V lost 1 base to trimming and J lost 2 bases, with 8 bases between them. The CDR3 sequence: CASSLGRLQETQYF. The CDR3 nucleotides read TGTGCCAGCAGTTTAGGTCGACTACAAGAGACCCAGTACTTC.

The V and J genes are TRBV28 and TRBJ2-7; 11 positions match TRBD1. Germline CDR1 and CDR2: MDHEN and SYDVKM. This CDR3 comprises 15 residues. Trimming at V came to 8 bases and at J to 5 bases, leaving 11 bases not matched to a gene. CDR3 sequence reads: CASSTPGQGVDEQYF. CDR3 nucleotides: TGTGCCAGCTCGACCCCGGGACAGGGGGTAGACGAGCAGTACTTC.

V and J are TRBV30 and TRBJ2-5; D is unclear. CDR1 is GTSNPN and CDR2 is SVGIG in the germline V gene (reference sequence). CDR3 length: 11 amino acids. Trimming took off 2 bases at V and 13 bases at J, with 14 bases between the two ends. CDR3 sequence: CAWSSNIQMYF. CDR3 bases: TGTGCCTGGAGTTCTAACATCCAAATGTACTTC.

V usage is TRBV5-1 and J usage is TRBJ1-4, with D unresolved. Germline V lookup: CDR1 SGHRS, CDR2 YFSETQ. CDR3 length: 12 residues. Trimming left V 4 bases short and J 4 bases short, with 5 bases between. CDR3 amino acids: CASSPDNEKLFF. The CDR3 nucleotides read TGCGCCAGCAGCCCGGATAATGAAAAACTGTTTTTT. Full variable domain (outside the CDR3, taken from reference TRBV5-1 and TRBJ1-4): KAGVTQTPRYLIKTRGQQVTLSCSPISGHRSVSWYQQTPGQGLQFLFEYFSETQRNKGNFPGRFSGRQFSNSRSEMNVSTLELGDSALYLCASSPDNEKLFFGSGTQLSVL.

This chain links TRBV6-5 with TRBJ1-6; no clear D. Trimming took off 0 bases at V and 6 bases at J, with 9 bases between the two ends. CDR1 is MNHEY, CDR2 SVGAGI, per germline. The CDR3 is 15 residues long. CDR3 residues: CASSYSGPFNSPLHF. The CDR3 DNA reads TGTGCCAGCAGTTACTCAGGACCCTTTAATTCACCCCTCCACTTT.

V is TRBV20-1 and J is TRBJ2-2, with 7 bases that match TRBD1. This CDR3 spans 14 amino acids. J was trimmed by 0 bases and V by 5 bases; bases with no gene match: 3. Germline V gene sequence: CDR1 DFQATT, CDR2 SNEGSKA (reference sequence). Written as DNA, the CDR3 is TGCAGTGCTGAAGGGACAGCGAACACCGGGGAGCTGTTTTTT. Amino acid sequence: CSAEGTANTGELFF.

The chain carries TRBV3-1 and TRBJ2-5; 7 bases map to TRBD2. Germline V lookup: CDR1 LGHDT, CDR2 YNNKEL (reference sequence). Trimming removed 1 base from V and 4 bases from J; junction bases left unmatched: 6. This CDR3 has 15 residues. The CDR3 region has the DNA TGTGCCAGCAGCCAAGGCGGGAGAACTTCAGAGACCCAGTACTTC. Its protein is CASSQGGRTSETQYF.

This rearrangement joins TRBV19 to TRBJ1-6; 8 bases are a match to TRBD1. Germline CDR1 LNHDA, CDR2 SQIVND (reference sequence). The CDR3 contains 13 residues. V shed 10 bases, J shed 6 bases, and the junction held 5 bases outside the gene matches. The CDR3 nucleotides are TGTGCCACCCTAGACAGGGGTAATTCACCCCTCCACTTT. This encodes CATLDRGNSPLHF.

The rearrangement uses TRBV3-1 and TRBJ2-7; D gene unclear. The germline V gene has CDR1 LGHDT and CDR2 YNNKEL (reference sequence). Trimming took off 1 base at V and 1 base at J, with 8 bases between the two ends. This CDR3 is 14 amino acids long. Here the CDR3 DNA reads TGTGCCAGCAGCCAAGGCCAAATATCCTACGAGCAGTACTTC. Translating gives CASSQGQISYEQYF.

The chain has TRBV14 and TRBJ1-1; 8 bases match TRBD1. J was trimmed by 0 bases and V by 6 bases; bases with no gene match: 6. CDR1 SGHDN and CDR2 FVKESK come from the germline V gene. The CDR3 consists of 15 residues. The CDR3 DNA sequence: TGTGCCAGCAGGGGAATCAGGGGGCTGAACACTGAAGCTTTCTTT. Translation: CASRGIRGLNTEAFF.